This entry is about one T cell receptor (beta chain). The antigen it recognizes is unknown. No base qualities exist here, and no much larger clone lies one base off it. According to the study, the label for this sample's treatment or condition signals: allogeneic hematopoietic cell transplantation with graft depleted of TCRalphabeta T cells and CD19 B cells. Transplant recipients were children who received TCRalphabeta/CD19-depleted allogeneic hematopoietic cell grafts. Library method: PCR. For sequencing, an Illumina HiSeq 2500 was employed. Molecular barcoding was employed in the preparation of TCR libraries, with unique molecular identifiers being used to normalize TCRbeta repertoire quantification. TCRdb reran the public reads through fastp at Q25 and MiXCR, keeping productive beta chains. Each entry is one CDR3 protein sequence, shown with its most common DNA and genes. This sample comprises hundreds of thousands of distinct CDR3 sequences, 20% to 25% of them detected only once. Roughly an eighth of the sample lies in the top ten.

This sample stems from a study of T-cell reconstitution after alpha-beta-depleted transplantation in children (dated by TCRdb to the mid-2010s). Context from the whole study: Using TCR repertoire profiling, the study quantitatively followed how T-cell immune reconstitution unfolded in children after TCRalphabeta/CD19-depleted allogeneic hematopoietic cell transplantation.

The germline V and J ends show losses of 6 bases and 7 bases respectively, and no gene match explains 9 bases of the junction. CDR1 and CDR2 (MNHNS, SASEGT) derive from the germline V gene. Its CDR3 holds 16 amino acids, cysteine through phenylalanine. CDR3 DNA only is kept here, 48 bases in frame from base 1. General study outcomes and caveats: The apparently early recovery of alphabetaT-cell counts about two months after transplant reportedly depended on only several hundred rapidly expanded clones that came from non-depleted graft cells. Hyperexpanded clone frequencies declined over subsequent months; after one year, T-cell counts and TCRbeta diversity were mostly attributed to newly produced T cells. In some patients, the high TCRbeta diversity seen at day 60 was put down to recipient T cells and intrathymic progenitors that had survived conditioning.

The V and J genes are TRBV6-1 and TRBJ2-3; the junction holds 14 bases that match TRBD2. The sequence was obtained from a boy in the first two years of life who had a stem cell transplant for acute myeloid leukemia, so the T cells may come from the graft donor. Specimen: PBMCs, mostly from graft donor cells, collected 360 days after TCRalphabeta/CD19-depleted stem cell transplant. The DNA sequence is as follows: TGTGCCAGCAGCCGGACTAGCGGGGGGTCTGGAAATACGCAGTATTTT. This yields the protein CASSRTSGGSGNTQYF.